The 5 T cell receptor beta chains reported below all come from one sample, sequenced in a study of beta chain features in type 1 diabetes. For these TCRs, the target antigens are not known. Study-wide findings and caveats: Type 1 diabetes patients showed a moderate but significant shortening of TCRB CDR3s in all four CD4+ subsets.

Isolated RNA was reverse transcribed in full, so expressed TCRB transcripts were sequenced. Assay: immunoSEQ multiplex PCR; the TCRdb copy retains only in-frame clones and omits some. The table records approximately 600,000 clones, around 11% of them present only once. Sequences were obtained from naive CD4+ T cells from blood. These receptors were obtained from a man aged 25-40 years with type 1 diabetes.

This clone has just a few counts. The chain uses TRBV13 and TRBJ1-2, with D perhaps TRBD1 (6 bases). Deletions cut 5 bases from V and 6 bases from J, with 13 bases between. The CDR3 length is 13 residues. Germline V CDR1 and CDR2: PRHDT, FYEKMQ (reference sequence). The CDR3 DNA is TGTGCCAGCAGCAAACAGGGAGCAAATGGCTACACCTTC. Translated: CASSKQGANGYTF.

This chain uses TRBV11-2 with TRBJ2-7, with 8 positions matching TRBD1. CDR1 and CDR2 from the germline V gene are SGHAT and FQNNGV. The ends lost 5 bases at V and 0 bases at J; junction bases unmatched: 3. The CDR3 is 14 amino acids. CDR3 nucleotides: TGTGCCAGCAGCGACAGGGGATCCTCCTACGAGCAGTACTTC. Translating it yields CASSDRGSSYEQYF.

The chain uses TRBV4-3 and TRBJ1-1; the match to TRBD1 covers 11 bases. CDR1 and CDR2 from the germline V gene are LGHNA and YSLEER. The CDR3 extends over 15 amino acids. V trimming: 4 bases; J trimming: 4 bases; junction bases outside the gene matches: 5. CDR3 residues: CASSLGQGAGTEAFF. The CDR3 bases are TGCGCCAGCAGCCTAGGACAGGGGGCAGGCACTGAAGCTTTCTTT.

V gene TRBV7-2 combines with J gene TRBJ2-7; TRBD1 aligns across 9 bases. Germline V lookup: CDR1 SGHTA, CDR2 FQGNSA. Trimming took 5 bases from V and 5 from J; bases not matched to a gene: 10. There are 15 residues in the CDR3. The CDR3 protein is CASSLQGAQGDEQYF. In DNA, the CDR3 is TGTGCCAGCAGCCTACAGGGGGCTCAGGGGGACGAGCAGTACTTC.

This clone was picked up a small number of times. This chain connects TRBV15 to TRBJ2-1, with D uncertain. This CDR3 is built from 14 residues. Trimming removed 3 bases from V and 0 bases from J, with 6 bases in between. The germline CDR1 and CDR2 sequences are LNHNV and YYDKDF (reference sequence). This CDR3 is CATSSSSSYNEQFF. The CDR3 nucleotides read TGTGCCACCAGCAGTTCAAGCTCCTACAATGAGCAGTTCTTC.